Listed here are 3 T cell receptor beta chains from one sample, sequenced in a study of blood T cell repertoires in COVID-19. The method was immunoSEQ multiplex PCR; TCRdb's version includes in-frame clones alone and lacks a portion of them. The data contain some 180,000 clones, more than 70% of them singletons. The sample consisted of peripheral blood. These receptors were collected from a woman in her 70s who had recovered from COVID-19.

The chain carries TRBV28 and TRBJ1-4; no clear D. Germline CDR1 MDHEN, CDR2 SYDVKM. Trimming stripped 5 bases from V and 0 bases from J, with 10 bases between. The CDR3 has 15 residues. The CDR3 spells CASSPPDATNEKLFF. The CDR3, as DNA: TGTGCCAGCAGTCCTCCAGATGCAACTAATGAAAAACTGTTTTTT.

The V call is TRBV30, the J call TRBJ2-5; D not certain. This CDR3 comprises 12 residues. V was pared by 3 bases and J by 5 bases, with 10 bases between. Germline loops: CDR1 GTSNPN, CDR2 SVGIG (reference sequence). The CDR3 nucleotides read TGTGCCTGGAGCGGGTCATGGGAGACCCAGTACTTC. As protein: CAWSGSWETQYF.

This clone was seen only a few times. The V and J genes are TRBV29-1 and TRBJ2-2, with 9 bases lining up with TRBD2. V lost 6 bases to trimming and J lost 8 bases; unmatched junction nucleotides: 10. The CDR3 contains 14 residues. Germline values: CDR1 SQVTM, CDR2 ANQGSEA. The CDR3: CSVRLAVTPGELFF. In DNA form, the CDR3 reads TGCAGCGTCCGACTAGCGGTAACACCGGGGGAGCTGTTTTTT.